This T cell receptor beta chain originates from a study of identical twins. Overall study findings and caveats: Invariant populations such as MAIT and iNKT cells could partly muddle zero-insertion analyses.

One entry per CDR3 protein, called by TCRdb with MiXCR from the 5' RACE reads. The repertoire holds about 790,000 distinct CDR3 sequences, with around a sixth as singletons. CDR3 length: 12 residues. The V gene's germline CDR1 is SNHLY and CDR2 FYNNEI. V was cut by 4 bases and J by 6 bases, with 7 bases left in between. Worth noting for this clonotype: The antigen is undetermined.

Separately, the same data were catalogued under a study of T cells expressing NK-cell markers. According to that study: The study sequenced eight donors, seven HCMV-seropositive and one seronegative. These clonotypes also led the CD3+CD56-NKG2C+ fraction in a handful of donors. Questions lingered over whether expanded NKG2C+ T cell clones were HCMV-specific.

Sequences were obtained from PBMCs. This receptor was identified in a woman aged 18-29 years in good health. The genes are TRBV2 and TRBJ2-1; the D is unclear. The DNA for the CDR3 is TGTGCCAGCAGTGCCCTTCTCAATGAGCAGTTCTTC. Translation: CASSALLNEQFF.